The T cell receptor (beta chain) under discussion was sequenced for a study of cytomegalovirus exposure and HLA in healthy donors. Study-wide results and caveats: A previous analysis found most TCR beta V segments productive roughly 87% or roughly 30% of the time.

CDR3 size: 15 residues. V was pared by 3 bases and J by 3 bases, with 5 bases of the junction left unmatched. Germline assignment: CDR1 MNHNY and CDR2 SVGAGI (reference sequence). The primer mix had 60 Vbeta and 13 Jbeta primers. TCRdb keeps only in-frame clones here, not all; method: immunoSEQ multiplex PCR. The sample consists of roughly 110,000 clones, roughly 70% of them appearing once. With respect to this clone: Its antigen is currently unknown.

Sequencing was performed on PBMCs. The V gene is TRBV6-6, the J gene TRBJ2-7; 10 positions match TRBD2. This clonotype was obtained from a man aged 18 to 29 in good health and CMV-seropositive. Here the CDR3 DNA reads TGTGCCAGCAGTTATAAGAGCGGGGGGGGCTACGAGCAGTACTTC. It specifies CASSYKSGGGYEQYF.